This TCR beta chain is drawn from a study of control samples from healthy donors and cancer patients. This CDR3 comprises 12 residues. Germline V gene sequence: CDR1 SGHTA, CDR2 FQGNSA. Trimming shortened V by 4 bases and J by 6 bases, and 8 bases separated the two germline ends. Data came from immunoSEQ multiplex PCR; TCRdb stores just in-frame clones and leaves some out. This table has 100,000 to 150,000 clones, more than 85% appearing once. Sequencing was carried out using blood. The source is a man between 18 and 35 years old in good health. The chain couples TRBV7-2 to TRBJ2-3, with D perhaps TRBD1 (5 bases). The CDR3, as DNA: TGTGCCAGCAGCTCCTACAGGGATACGCAGTATTTT. This codes for CASSSYRDTQYF.